Listed below are T cell receptor beta chains from one sample, sequenced in a study of yellow fever vaccine responses in identical twins. TCRdb re-called the RT-PCR reads through MiXCR, storing one row per CDR3 protein. The sample has 17,000 or so distinct CDR3 sequences; approximately 70% are singletons. The sequenced sample was T cells from blood (PBMCs), unsorted or a sorted subset (not recorded which), obtained before or after yellow fever vaccination (not recorded which). These TCRs come from a young woman who received the yellow fever vaccine. CDR3s include the opening cysteine and the closing phenylalanine or tryptophan.

TRBV15	CATSRDGDRASETQYF
TRBV28	CASSLGEQFF
TRBV12-3/TRBV12-4	CASLEGGATNEKLFF
TRBV19	CASSMAGLEQFF
TRBV15	CATSRDSLGLALYNEQFF
TRBV19	CATSGSSTDTQYF
TRBV11-2	CASSSLTPAGYNEQFF
TRBV2	CASREGLGTEAFF
TRBV5-1	CASSLEGQGRNEQFF
TRBV23-1	CASSQSGERPWEQYF